The next 17 T cell receptor beta chains were all read from a single sample in a study of shared clonotypes between healthy human individuals. Terminally differentiated effector memory CD45RA+ cells were excluded by CCR7 positive selection of CD45RO-negative cells. The method was immunoSEQ multiplex PCR; TCRdb's version includes in-frame clones alone and lacks a portion of them. The table includes 2 million to 2.5 million clones, 93% detected once. The material sequenced was naive CD8+ T cells from PBMCs. The receptors were gathered from a man between 18 and 35 years old in good health. Some clones in this sample may be carry-over from other donors' samples.

The chain recombines TRBV12-2 with TRBJ2-1; TRBD2 reflects the table's D call only, with no check against the DNA. TRBV12-2 is listed as a pseudogene. CDR3 length: 10 residues. CDR3 in DNA: TGTGCAAGCCCGGGGGGAAGTGGGTTCTTC. Residues: CASPGGSGFF.

The chain couples TRBV28 to TRBJ1-4, with 12 bases fitting TRBD1. Germline V gene data show CDR1 as MDHEN and CDR2 as SYDVKM. This CDR3 comprises 15 residues. V was pared by 3 bases and J by 7 bases, with 3 bases of the junction left unmatched. The CDR3 DNA is TGTGCCAGCAGTTTCGGGACAGGGGGCCTTGAAAAACTGTTTTTT. As protein: CASSFGTGGLEKLFF.

The chain links TRBV9 to TRBJ1-3; D unclear. CDR1 and CDR2 (germline): SGDLS, YYNGEE. This CDR3 is built from 15 residues. V shed 4 bases and J shed 0 bases, with 11 bases lying between them. CDR3 nucleotide sequence: TGTGCCAGCAGCACCGGCACGGGCTCTGGAAACACCATATATTTT. Encoded protein: CASSTGTGSGNTIYF. The full variable domain, with the rest looked up from reference TRBV9 and TRBJ1-3, is DSGVTQTPKHLITATGQRVTLRCSPRSGDLSVYWYQQSLDQGLQFLIQYYNGEERAKGNILERFSAQQFPDLHSELNLSSLELGDSALYFCASSTGTGSGNTIYFGEGSWLTVV.

Comments on this clone: The sample contains more than one DNA sequence encoding this CDR3. This chain links TRBV27 with TRBJ2-7; 7 nucleotides match TRBD1. Trimming at V came to 2 bases and at J to 4 bases, leaving 5 bases not matched to a gene. The CDR3 spans 14 residues. Germline V gene lookup returns CDR1 MNHEY and CDR2 SMNVEV (reference sequence). CDR3 DNA sequence: TGTGCCAGCAGTTTAAGGACAGGTTCTTACGAGCAGTACTTC. Encoded protein: CASSLRTGSYEQYF.

This clone was detected once. This rearrangement joins TRBV6-1 to TRBJ1-4; D is unresolved. The CDR3 contains 15 residues. Deletions cut 0 bases from V and 8 bases from J, with 13 bases between. The germline V gene encodes CDR1 MNHNS and CDR2 SASEGT. The CDR3 here is CASSEADVSSEKLFF. The CDR3 coding sequence is TGTGCCAGCAGTGAAGCAGACGTCTCGAGCGAAAAACTGTTTTTT.

The chain links TRBV10-1 to TRBJ1-1; D is uncertain. The ends were cut back, 0 bases at V and 3 bases at J, with 8 bases in the middle. This CDR3 contains 14 residues. The V gene's germline CDR1 is WNHNN and CDR2 SYGVQD (reference sequence). In nucleotides, the CDR3 is TGCGCCAGCAGTGAGTCACAGCTTTACACTGAAGCTTTCTTT. Its protein is CASSESQLYTEAFF.

As for this clone: The identical CDR3 is also encoded by other nucleotide sequences in the sample. This chain connects TRBV29-1 to TRBJ2-7; D perhaps matches TRBD2 (6 bases). The CDR3 spans 13 residues. V lost 0 bases, J lost 4 bases, and 10 bases lay in between. Germline values: CDR1 SQVTM, CDR2 ANQGSEA. CDR3 loop: CSVEDRGGYEQYF. The CDR3 region has the DNA TGCAGCGTTGAAGATCGGGGAGGATACGAGCAGTACTTC.

The rearrangement links TRBV13 to TRBJ2-5, with 9 bases that match TRBD1. The CDR3 contains 16 residues. The V gene's germline CDR1 is PRHDT and CDR2 FYEKMQ (reference sequence). The V and J ends lost 4 bases and 0 bases, in that order; junction bases with no gene match: 6. The CDR3 bases are TGTGCCAGCAGCTCCAGACAGGGGGAGTACCAAGAGACCCAGTACTTC. It yields the protein CASSSRQGEYQETQYF. The variable domain in full, with the rest retrieved from reference TRBV13 and TRBJ2-5, is AAGVIQSPRHLIKEKRETATLKCYPIPRHDTVYWYQQGPGQDPQFLISFYEKMQSDKGSIPDRFSAQQFSDYHSELNMSSLELGDSALYFCASSSRQGEYQETQYFGPGTRLLVL.

The genes are TRBV28 and TRBJ2-3, with a possible D match to TRBD2 (6 bases). Trimming took off 3 bases at V and 2 bases at J, with 21 bases between the two ends. The CDR3 contains 18 residues. Germline-derived CDR1 and CDR2 are MDHEN and SYDVKM. The CDR3 spells CASSFSGLPGLPTDTQYF. The CDR3 bases are TGTGCCAGCAGTTTCTCTGGACTACCGGGACTGCCCACAGATACGCAGTATTTT.

The genes are TRBV28 and TRBJ2-2; TRBD1 is a possible D gene (6 bases). Germline CDR1 reads MDHEN; CDR2 reads SYDVKM. The length of the CDR3 is 16 residues. Trimming took off 6 bases at V and 4 bases at J, with 18 bases between the two ends. CDR3 DNA: TGTGCCAGCAGCCAGGGGCTACATAAAAGCACCGGGGAGCTGTTTTTT. Translation: CASSQGLHKSTGELFF. Drawing the rest from reference TRBV28 and TRBJ2-2, the complete variable domain is DVKVTQSSRYLVKRTGEKVFLECVQDMDHENMFWYRQDPGLGLRLIYFSYDVKMKEKGDIPEGYSVSREKKERFSLILESASTNQTSMYLCASSQGLHKSTGELFFGEGSRLTVL.

Concerning this clone itself: The sample contains more than one DNA sequence encoding this CDR3. The gene calls are TRBV29-1 and TRBJ1-1; D is unclear. The germline V gene has CDR1 SQVTM and CDR2 ANQGSEA. This CDR3 is 12 amino acids long. V was cut by 7 bases and J by 0 bases, with 9 bases left in between. DNA for the CDR3: TGCAGCGCGTGGACGGTGAACACTGAAGCTTTCTTT. It codes for CSAWTVNTEAFF.

The gene calls are TRBV6-5 and TRBJ1-1; D not resolved. Germline V CDR1 and CDR2: MNHEY, SVGAGI. This CDR3 comprises 13 residues. With 0 bases removed from V and 3 bases from J, the gap between germline ends came to 5 bases. The CDR3: CASSYSYDTEAFF. The CDR3 nucleotides read TGTGCCAGCAGTTACTCCTACGACACTGAAGCTTTCTTT.

This clone has only a few counts. V and J are TRBV7-6 and TRBJ2-1, with 11 bases aligning to TRBD2. The CDR3 length is 16 residues. Germline CDR1 reads SGHVS; CDR2 reads FNYEAQ. V dropped 5 bases and J dropped 8; count of bases not matched to a gene: 11. The CDR3 reads CASSRRTSGPRDEQFF. In DNA, the CDR3 is TGTGCCAGCAGCCGACGGACTAGCGGGCCCCGCGATGAGCAGTTCTTC.

The chain uses TRBV19 and TRBJ1-5; 8 positions match TRBD1. Unmatched junction bases numbered 6, after V lost 8 bases and J lost 0 bases. In germline, CDR1 is LNHDA, CDR2 SQIVND (reference sequence). CDR3 length equals 15 residues. The CDR3 loop is CASVDRDDSNQPQHF. For the CDR3, the DNA is TGTGCCAGTGTGGACAGGGACGATAGCAATCAGCCCCAGCATTTT.

This chain connects TRBV30 to TRBJ2-3; D unclear. Trimming removed 0 bases at V and 0 bases at J, with 4 bases between. The length of the CDR3 is 13 residues. CDR1 and CDR2 (germline): GTSNPN, SVGIG (reference sequence). The CDR3 coding sequence is TGTGCCTGGAGTGTACTTAGCACAGATACGCAGTATTTT. Translating gives CAWSVLSTDTQYF.

This chain links TRBV7-9 with TRBJ2-1; 9 positions match TRBD2. The V segment lost 0 bases and the J segment 8 bases; nucleotides outside the gene matches: 11. The CDR3 is 17 amino acids. Germline-derived CDR1 and CDR2 are SEHNR and FQNEAQ (reference sequence). CDR3: CASSLAPWVAGEDEQFF. CDR3 DNA sequence: TGTGCCAGCAGCTTAGCTCCGTGGGTAGCGGGAGAAGATGAGCAGTTCTTC.

This chain joins TRBV28 and TRBJ2-1; 7 bases fit TRBD2. CDR3 size: 16 residues. The germline CDR1 and CDR2 sequences are MDHEN and SYDVKM. V shed 4 bases, J shed 0 bases, and the junction held 6 bases outside the gene matches. CDR3: CASSSPGEGSYNEQFF. CDR3 nucleotide sequence: TGTGCCAGCAGTTCTCCCGGGGAGGGCTCCTACAATGAGCAGTTCTTC.